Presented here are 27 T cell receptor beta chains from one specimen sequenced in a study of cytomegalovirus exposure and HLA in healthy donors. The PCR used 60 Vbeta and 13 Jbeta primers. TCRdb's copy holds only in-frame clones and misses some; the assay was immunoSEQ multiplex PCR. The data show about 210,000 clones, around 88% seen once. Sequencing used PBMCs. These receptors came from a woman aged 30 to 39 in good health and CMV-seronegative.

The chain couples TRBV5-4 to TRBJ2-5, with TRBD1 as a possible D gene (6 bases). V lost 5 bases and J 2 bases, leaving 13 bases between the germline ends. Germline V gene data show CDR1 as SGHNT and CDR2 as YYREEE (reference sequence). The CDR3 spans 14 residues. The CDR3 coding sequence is TGTGCCAGCAGTCCACAGACAGGACAAGAGACCCAGTACTTC. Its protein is CASSPQTGQETQYF.

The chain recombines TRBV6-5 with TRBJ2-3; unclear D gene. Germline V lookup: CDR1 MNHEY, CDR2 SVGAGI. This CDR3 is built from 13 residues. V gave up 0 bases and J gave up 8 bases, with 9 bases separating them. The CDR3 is CASSYSVLSTQYF. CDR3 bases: TGTGCCAGCAGTTACTCAGTTTTGAGTACGCAGTATTTT.

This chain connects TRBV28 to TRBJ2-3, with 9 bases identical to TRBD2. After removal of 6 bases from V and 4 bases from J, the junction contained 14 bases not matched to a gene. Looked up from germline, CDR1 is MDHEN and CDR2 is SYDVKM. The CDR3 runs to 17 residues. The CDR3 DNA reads TGTGCCAGCAGCTCCCCCGGGGGACTAGCTGATCCAGATACGCAGTATTTT. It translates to CASSSPGGLADPDTQYF.

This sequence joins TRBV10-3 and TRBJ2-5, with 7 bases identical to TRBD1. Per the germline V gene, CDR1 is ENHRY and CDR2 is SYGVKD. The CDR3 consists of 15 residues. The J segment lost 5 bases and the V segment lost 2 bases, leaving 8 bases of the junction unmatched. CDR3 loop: CAISERRGGLETQYF. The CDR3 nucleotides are TGTGCCATCAGTGAGCGGCGAGGGGGCTTGGAGACCCAGTACTTC.

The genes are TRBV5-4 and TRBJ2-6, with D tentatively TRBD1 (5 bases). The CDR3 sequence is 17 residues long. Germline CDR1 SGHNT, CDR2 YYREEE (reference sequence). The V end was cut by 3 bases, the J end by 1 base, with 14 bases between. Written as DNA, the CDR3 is TGTGCCAGCAGCTACCCTCGGCAGGGATCTGGGGCCAACGTCCTGACTTTC. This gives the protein CASSYPRQGSGANVLTF.

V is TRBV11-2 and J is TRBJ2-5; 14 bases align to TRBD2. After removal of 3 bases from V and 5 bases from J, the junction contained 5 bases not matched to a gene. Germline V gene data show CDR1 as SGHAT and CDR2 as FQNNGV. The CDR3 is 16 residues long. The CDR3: CASSLTSGGEWETQYF. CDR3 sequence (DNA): TGTGCCAGCAGCTTGACTAGCGGGGGGGAGTGGGAGACCCAGTACTTC.

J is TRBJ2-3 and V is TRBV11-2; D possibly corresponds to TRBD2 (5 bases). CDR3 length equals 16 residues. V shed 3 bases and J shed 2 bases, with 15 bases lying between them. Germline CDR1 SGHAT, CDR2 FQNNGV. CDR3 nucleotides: TGTGCCAGCAGCTTGAGGGAAAGGCAAATCACAGATACGCAGTATTTT. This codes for CASSLRERQITDTQYF.

CDR3 bases: TGCGCCAGCAGCCTCCCCCTAGCGGGAGTAGTAGAGACCCAGTACTTC. This sequence encodes CASSLPLAGVVETQYF. This chain links TRBV5-1 with TRBJ2-5, with TRBD2 matching 10 bases. Unmatched junction bases numbered 10, after V lost 4 bases and J lost 4 bases. CDR1 and CDR2 (germline): SGHRS, YFSETQ. This CDR3 spans 16 amino acids.

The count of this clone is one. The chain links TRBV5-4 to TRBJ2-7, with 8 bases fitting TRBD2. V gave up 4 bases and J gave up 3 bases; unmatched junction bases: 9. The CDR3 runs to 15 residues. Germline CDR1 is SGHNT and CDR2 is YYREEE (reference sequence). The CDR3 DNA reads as TGTGCCAGCAGCCCCTCGCGGGGGGCAAACTACGAGCAGTACTTC. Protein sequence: CASSPSRGANYEQYF.

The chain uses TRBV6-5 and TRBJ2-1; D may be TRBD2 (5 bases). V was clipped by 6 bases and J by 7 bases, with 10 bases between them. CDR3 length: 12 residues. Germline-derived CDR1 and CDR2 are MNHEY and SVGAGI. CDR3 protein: CASRSTRNEQFF. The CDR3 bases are TGTGCCAGCAGATCTACTAGGAATGAGCAGTTCTTC.

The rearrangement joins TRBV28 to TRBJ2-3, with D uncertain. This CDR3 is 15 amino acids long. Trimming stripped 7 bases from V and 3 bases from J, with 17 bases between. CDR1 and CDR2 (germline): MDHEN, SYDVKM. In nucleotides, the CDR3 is TGTGCCAGCATCCCATATTTTCGTACTACAGATACGCAGTATTTT. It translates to CASIPYFRTTDTQYF. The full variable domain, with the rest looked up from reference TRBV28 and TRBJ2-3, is DVKVTQSSRYLVKRTGEKVFLECVQDMDHENMFWYRQDPGLGLRLIYFSYDVKMKEKGDIPEGYSVSREKKERFSLILESASTNQTSMYLCASIPYFRTTDTQYFGPGTRLTVL.

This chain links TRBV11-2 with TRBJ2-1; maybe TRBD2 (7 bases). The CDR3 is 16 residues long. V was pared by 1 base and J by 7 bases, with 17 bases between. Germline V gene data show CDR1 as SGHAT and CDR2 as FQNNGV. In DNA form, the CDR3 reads TGTGCCAGCAGCTTAGTTCCGGGGGGCTCGATGAATGAGCAGTTCTTC. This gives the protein CASSLVPGGSMNEQFF. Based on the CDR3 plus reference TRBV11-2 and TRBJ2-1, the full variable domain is EAGVAQSPRYKIIEKRQSVAFWCNPISGHATLYWYQQILGQGPKLLIQFQNNGVVDDSQLPKDRFSAERLKGVDSTLKIQPAKLEDSAVYLCASSLVPGGSMNEQFFGPGTRLTVL.

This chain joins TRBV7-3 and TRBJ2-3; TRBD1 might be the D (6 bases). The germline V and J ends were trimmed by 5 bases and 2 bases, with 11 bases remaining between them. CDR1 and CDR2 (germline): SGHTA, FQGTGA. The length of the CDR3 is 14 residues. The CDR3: CASSQGTYTDTQYF. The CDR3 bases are TGTGCCAGCAGCCAAGGGACATACACAGATACGCAGTATTTT. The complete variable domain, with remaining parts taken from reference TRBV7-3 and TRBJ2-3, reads GAGVSQTPSNKVTEKGKYVELRCDPISGHTALYWYRQSLGQGPEFLIYFQGTGAADDSGLPNDRFFAVRPEGSVSTLKIQRTERGDSAVYLCASSQGTYTDTQYFGPGTRLTVL.

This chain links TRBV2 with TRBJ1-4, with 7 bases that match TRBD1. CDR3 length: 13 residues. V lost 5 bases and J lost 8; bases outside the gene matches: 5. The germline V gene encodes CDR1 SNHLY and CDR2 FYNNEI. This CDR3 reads CASSFYRGEKLFF. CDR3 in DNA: TGTGCCAGCAGTTTTTACAGGGGAGAAAAACTGTTTTTT.

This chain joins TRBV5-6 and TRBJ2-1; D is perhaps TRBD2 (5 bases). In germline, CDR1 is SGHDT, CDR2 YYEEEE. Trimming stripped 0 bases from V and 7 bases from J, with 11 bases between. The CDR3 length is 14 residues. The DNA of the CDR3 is TGTGCCAGCAGCTTGGTCGGGGATGGAAATGAGCAGTTCTTC. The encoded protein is CASSLVGDGNEQFF.

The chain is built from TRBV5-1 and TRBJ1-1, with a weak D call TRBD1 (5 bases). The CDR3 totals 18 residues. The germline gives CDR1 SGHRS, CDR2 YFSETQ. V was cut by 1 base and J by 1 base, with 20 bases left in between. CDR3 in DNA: TGCGCCAGCAGCTTGACGGGGGGAGCCCCGGGGAAGAACACTGAAGCTTTCTTT. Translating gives CASSLTGGAPGKNTEAFF.

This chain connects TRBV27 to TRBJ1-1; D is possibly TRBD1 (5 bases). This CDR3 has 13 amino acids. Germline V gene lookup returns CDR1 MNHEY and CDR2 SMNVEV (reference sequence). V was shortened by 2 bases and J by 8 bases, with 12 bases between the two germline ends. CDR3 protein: CASSLQSGSEAFF. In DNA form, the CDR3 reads TGTGCCAGCAGTTTACAGTCAGGGTCCGAAGCTTTCTTT.

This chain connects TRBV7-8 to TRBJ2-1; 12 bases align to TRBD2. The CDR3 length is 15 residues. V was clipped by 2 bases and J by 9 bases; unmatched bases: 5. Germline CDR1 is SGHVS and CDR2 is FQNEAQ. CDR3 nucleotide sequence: TGTGCCAGCAGCTTAAGCCTAGCGGGAGGGCGTGAGCAGTTCTTC. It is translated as CASSLSLAGGREQFF.

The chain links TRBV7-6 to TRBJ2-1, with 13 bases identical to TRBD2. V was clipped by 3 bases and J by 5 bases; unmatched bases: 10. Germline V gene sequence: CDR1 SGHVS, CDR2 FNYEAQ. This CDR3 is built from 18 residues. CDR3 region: CASSFSPSGLAGDNEQFF. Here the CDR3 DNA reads TGTGCCAGCAGCTTTTCCCCATCTGGACTAGCGGGAGACAATGAGCAGTTCTTC.

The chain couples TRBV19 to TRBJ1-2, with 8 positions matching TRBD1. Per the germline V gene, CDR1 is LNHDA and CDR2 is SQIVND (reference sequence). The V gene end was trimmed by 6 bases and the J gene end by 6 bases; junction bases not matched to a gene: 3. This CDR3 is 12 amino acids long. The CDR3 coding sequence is TGTGCCAGTAGACCAGGGGGCGATGGCTACACCTTC. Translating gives CASRPGGDGYTF.

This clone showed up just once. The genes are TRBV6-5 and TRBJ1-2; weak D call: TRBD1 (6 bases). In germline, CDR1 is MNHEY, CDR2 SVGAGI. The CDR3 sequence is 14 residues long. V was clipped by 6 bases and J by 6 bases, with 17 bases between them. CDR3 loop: CASSARGAPDGYTF. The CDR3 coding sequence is TGTGCCAGCAGCGCACGGGGGGCGCCTGATGGCTACACCTTC.

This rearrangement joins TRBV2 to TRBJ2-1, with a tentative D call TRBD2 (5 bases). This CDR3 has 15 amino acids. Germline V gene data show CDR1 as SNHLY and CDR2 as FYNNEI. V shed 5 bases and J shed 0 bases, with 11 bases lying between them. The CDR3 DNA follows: TGTGCCAGCAGTCCCAGCGGTTACTCCTACAATGAGCAGTTCTTC. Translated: CASSPSGYSYNEQFF.

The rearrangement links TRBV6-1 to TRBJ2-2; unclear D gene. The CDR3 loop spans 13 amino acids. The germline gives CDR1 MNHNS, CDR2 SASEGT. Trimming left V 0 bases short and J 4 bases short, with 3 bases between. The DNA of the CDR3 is TGTGCCAGCAGTGAAGCGAGCACCGGGGAGCTGTTTTTT. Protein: CASSEASTGELFF.

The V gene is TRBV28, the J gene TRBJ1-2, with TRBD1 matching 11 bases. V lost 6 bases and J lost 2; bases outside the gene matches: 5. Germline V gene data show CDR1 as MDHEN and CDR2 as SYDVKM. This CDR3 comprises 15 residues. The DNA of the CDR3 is TGTGCCAGCAGGGCACGGACAGGGGGCAACTATGGCTACACCTTC. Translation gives CASRARTGGNYGYTF.

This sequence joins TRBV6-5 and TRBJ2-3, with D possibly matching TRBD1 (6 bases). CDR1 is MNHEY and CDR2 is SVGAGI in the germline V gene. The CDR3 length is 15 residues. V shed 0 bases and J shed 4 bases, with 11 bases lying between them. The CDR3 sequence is CASSYSSGVADTQYF. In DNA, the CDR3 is TGTGCCAGCAGTTACTCGTCAGGGGTTGCAGATACGCAGTATTTT.

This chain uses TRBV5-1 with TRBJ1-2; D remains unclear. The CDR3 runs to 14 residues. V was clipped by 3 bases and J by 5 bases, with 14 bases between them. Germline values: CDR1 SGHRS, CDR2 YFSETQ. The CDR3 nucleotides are TGCGCCAGCAGCTCCCCCGGGGTACCATATGGCTACACCTTC. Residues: CASSSPGVPYGYTF.

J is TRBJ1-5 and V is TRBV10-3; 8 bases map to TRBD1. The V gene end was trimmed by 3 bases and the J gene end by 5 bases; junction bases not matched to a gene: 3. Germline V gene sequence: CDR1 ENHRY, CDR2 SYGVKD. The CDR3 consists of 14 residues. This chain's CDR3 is CAISDRGHDQPQHF. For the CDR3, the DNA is TGTGCCATCAGTGACAGGGGGCACGATCAGCCCCAGCATTTT.